This record concerns one T cell receptor (beta chain) sequence. Clones were read by immunoSEQ multiplex PCR, and TCRdb kept only the in-frame ones, dropping some. In the table there are roughly 290,000 clones, roughly 87% of which are singletons. V was clipped by 4 bases and J by 6 bases; unmatched bases: 11. In germline, CDR1 is MDHEN, CDR2 SYDVKM. CDR3 length: 17 residues. The sample originates from a study of blood T cell repertoires in COVID-19. Recruits, aged about 18 to 90 years, lived in 24 US areas. This sequence originates from a woman between 40 and 50 years old who had recovered from COVID-19. Sequencing was done on a sample of PBMCs or T cells enriched from blood (not recorded which). The rearrangement uses TRBV28 and TRBJ2-1, with TRBD2 matching over 11 bases. CDR3 in amino acids: CASSSPIAGGPVNEQFF. The CDR3 bases are TGTGCCAGCAGTTCCCCGATAGCGGGAGGGCCTGTCAATGAGCAGTTCTTC.